The TCR beta chain under discussion was sequenced for a study of T cell changes during pregnancy in multiple sclerosis. Sequencing was performed with immunoSEQ multiplex PCR; in TCRdb, only in-frame clones are kept and a portion is missing. The sample shows about 38,000 clones, about 90% of them seen only once. To note about this clone: A junction end diverges from the germline sequence, so it may reflect a read error.

The sequence derives from a female donor with multiple sclerosis, enrolled in a pregnancy study. The input for sequencing was CD4+ T cells from peripheral blood mononuclear cells, taken in the second trimester of pregnancy.

The CDR3 DNA is TGCACCAGCAGCTGGCCTAGCGGGACCCAAGAGACCCAGTACTTC. It codes for CTSSWPSGTQETQYF. This rearrangement joins TRBV5-1 to TRBJ2-5, with 9 bases identical to TRBD2. Germline CDR1 reads SGHRS; CDR2 reads YFSETQ. The CDR3 is 15 residues long.